This T cell receptor beta chain originates from a study of blood T cell repertoires in COVID-19. About the research overall: From T cells, B-cell-depleted T cells, or PBMCs came the material, which was cDNA or gDNA.

Between the trimmed V and J ends, which lost 1 base and 4 bases, there was a span of 9 bases. This CDR3 has 14 amino acids. In germline, CDR1 is SGHDT, CDR2 YYEEEE. TCRdb's table, derived via immunoSEQ multiplex PCR, lists solely in-frame clones and lacks some. This table has roughly 80,000 clones, approximately 80% appearing once. Sequences were obtained from peripheral blood. The TCR originated in a man at least 80 years old with acute or convalescent COVID-19. The rearrangement links TRBV5-6 to TRBJ1-5; maybe TRBD1 (6 bases). The CDR3 DNA follows: TGTGCCAGCAGCTTGACAGGGCAAAATCAGCCCCAGCATTTT. Residues: CASSLTGQNQPQHF.